The clone carrying this TCR beta chain was seen more than once but under ten times. Time point described: healthy volunteer bleed at 2 weeks. Total RNA was isolated from whole blood that had not been fractionated. The entry originates in a study of human T cells and chemical hapten exposure. In the library, unique molecular identifiers were attached to individual cDNA molecules. TCRdb recomputed calls from the RACE reads with MiXCR, one row per CDR3 protein. The data hold some 50,000 distinct CDR3 sequences, with approximately 4.8% observed a single time. The CDR3 covers 12 residues. Germline CDR1 reads MNHEY; CDR2 reads SVGEGT. Trimming cost V 6 bases and J 6 bases, with 12 bases left between them.

This receptor was identified in a human donor in good health. Some clones in this sample may be carry-over from other donors' samples. Sequencing was performed on whole blood. The chain joins TRBV6-2 or TRBV6-3 to TRBJ2-7, with D tentatively TRBD1 (6 bases). The CDR3, as DNA: TGTGCCAGCAGCCGAATAGGGGGCGAGCAGTACTTC. Residues: CASSRIGGEQYF.